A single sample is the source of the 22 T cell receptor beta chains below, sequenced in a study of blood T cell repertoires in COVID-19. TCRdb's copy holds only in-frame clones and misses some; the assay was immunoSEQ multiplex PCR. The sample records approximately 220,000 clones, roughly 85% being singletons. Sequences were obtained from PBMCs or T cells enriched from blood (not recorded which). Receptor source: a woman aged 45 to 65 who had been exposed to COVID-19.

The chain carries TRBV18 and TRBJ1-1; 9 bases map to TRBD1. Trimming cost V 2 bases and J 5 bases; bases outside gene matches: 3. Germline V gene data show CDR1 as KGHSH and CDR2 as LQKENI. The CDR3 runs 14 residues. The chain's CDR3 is CASSPWDRATEAFF. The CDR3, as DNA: TGTGCCAGCTCACCATGGGACAGGGCGACTGAAGCTTTCTTT.

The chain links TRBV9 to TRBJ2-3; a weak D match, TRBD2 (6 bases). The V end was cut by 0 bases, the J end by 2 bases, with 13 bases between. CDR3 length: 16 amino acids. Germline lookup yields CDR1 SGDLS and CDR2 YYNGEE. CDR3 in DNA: TGTGCCAGCAGCGTAGTAGGCGGGACTTACACAGATACGCAGTATTTT. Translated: CASSVVGGTYTDTQYF.

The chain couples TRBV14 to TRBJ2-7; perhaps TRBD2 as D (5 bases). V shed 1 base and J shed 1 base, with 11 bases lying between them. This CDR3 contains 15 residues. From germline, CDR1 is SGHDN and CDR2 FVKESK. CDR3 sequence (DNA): TGTGCCAGCAGCCAAGCGGGAAGGCCTTCCTACGAGCAGTACTTC. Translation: CASSQAGRPSYEQYF.

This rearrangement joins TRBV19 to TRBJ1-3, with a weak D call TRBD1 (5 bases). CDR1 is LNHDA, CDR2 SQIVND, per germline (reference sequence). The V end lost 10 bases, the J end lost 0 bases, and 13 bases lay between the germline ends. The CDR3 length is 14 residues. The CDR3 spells CATTGGSSGNTIYF. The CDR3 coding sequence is TGTGCCACCACGGGGGGTAGCTCTGGAAACACCATATATTTT.

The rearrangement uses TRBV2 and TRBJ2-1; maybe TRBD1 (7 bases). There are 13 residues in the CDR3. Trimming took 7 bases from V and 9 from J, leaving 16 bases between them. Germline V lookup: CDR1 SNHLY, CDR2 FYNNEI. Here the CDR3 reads CASTIAQGGEQFF. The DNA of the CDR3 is TGTGCCAGCACGATAGCCCAGGGGGGTGAGCAGTTCTTC. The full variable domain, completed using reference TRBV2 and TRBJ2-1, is EPEVTQTPSHQVTQMGQEVILRCVPISNHLYFYWYRQILGQKVEFLVSFYNNEISEKSEIFDDQFSVERPDGSNFTLKIRSTKLEDSAMYFCASTIAQGGEQFFGPGTRLTVL.

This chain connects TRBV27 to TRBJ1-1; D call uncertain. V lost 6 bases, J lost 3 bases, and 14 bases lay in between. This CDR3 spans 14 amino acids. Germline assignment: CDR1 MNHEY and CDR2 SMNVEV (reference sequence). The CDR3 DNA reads TGTGCCAGCAGCCCATACGGAGCGCACACTGAAGCTTTCTTT. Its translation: CASSPYGAHTEAFF.

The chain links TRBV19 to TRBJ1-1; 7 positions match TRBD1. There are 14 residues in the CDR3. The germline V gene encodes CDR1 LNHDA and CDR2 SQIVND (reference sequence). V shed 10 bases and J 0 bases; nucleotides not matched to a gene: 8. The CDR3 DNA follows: TGTGCCACCCGTACGGGACAGCTGAACACTGAAGCTTTCTTT. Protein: CATRTGQLNTEAFF.

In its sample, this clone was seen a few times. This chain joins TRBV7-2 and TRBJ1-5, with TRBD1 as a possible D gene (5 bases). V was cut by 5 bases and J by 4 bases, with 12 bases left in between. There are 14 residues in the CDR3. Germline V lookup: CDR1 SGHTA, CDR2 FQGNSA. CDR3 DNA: TGTGCCAGCAGCCGGGGCGGGGCTAATCAGCCCCAGCATTTT. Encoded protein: CASSRGGANQPQHF.

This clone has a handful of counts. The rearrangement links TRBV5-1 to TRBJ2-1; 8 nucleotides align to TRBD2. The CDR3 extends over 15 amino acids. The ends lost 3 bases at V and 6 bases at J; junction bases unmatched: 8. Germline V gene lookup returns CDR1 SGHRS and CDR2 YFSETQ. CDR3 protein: CASSYGGVLFNEQFF. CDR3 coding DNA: TGCGCCAGCAGCTACGGGGGGGTATTATTCAATGAGCAGTTCTTC.

CDR3 DNA: TGTGCCAGCAGGGACAGGGGCCTCGAAGCTTTCTTT. Encoded protein: CASRDRGLEAFF. The chain combines TRBV6-5 with TRBJ1-1, with 9 nucleotides matching TRBD1. V was pared by 6 bases and J by 8 bases, with 4 bases of the junction left unmatched. This CDR3 region has 12 residues. The V gene's germline CDR1 is MNHEY and CDR2 SVGAGI.

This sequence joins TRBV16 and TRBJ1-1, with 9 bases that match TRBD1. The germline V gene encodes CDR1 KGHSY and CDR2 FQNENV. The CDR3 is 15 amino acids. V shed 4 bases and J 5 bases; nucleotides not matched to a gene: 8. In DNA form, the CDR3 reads TGTGCCAGCAGCCCCACCCGGACAGGGGTGACTGAAGCTTTCTTT. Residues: CASSPTRTGVTEAFF.

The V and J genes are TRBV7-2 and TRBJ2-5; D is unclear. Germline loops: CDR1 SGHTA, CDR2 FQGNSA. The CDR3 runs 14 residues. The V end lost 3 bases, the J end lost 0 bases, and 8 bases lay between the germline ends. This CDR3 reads CASSFLTYQETQYF. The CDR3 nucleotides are TGTGCCAGCAGCTTTCTAACGTACCAAGAGACCCAGTACTTC.

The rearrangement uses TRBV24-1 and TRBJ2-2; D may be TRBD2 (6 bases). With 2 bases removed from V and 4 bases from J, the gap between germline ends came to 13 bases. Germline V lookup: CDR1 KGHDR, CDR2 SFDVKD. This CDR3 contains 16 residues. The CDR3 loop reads CATSDSGTRPTGELFF. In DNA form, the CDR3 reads TGTGCCACCAGTGATTCCGGGACTCGTCCCACCGGGGAGCTGTTTTTT.

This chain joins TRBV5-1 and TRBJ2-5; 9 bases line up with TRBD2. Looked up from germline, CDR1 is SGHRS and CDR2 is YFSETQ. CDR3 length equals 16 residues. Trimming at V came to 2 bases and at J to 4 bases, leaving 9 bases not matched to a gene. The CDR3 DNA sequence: TGCGCCAGCAGCTTAATTGGCGGGGGGGCAGGAGAGACCCAGTACTTC. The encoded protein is CASSLIGGGAGETQYF.

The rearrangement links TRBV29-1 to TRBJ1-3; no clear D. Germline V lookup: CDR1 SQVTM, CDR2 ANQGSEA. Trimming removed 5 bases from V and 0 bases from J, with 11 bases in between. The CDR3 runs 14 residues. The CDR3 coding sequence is TGCAGCGTTAACGGCGGGGACTCTGGAAACACCATATATTTT. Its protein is CSVNGGDSGNTIYF.

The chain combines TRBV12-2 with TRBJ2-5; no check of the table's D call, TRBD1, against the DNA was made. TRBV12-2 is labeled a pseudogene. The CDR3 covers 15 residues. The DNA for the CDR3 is TGTGCAAGTCGCTTAACCCCAGGGGAAAGAGAGACCCAGTACTTC. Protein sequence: CASRLTPGERETQYF.

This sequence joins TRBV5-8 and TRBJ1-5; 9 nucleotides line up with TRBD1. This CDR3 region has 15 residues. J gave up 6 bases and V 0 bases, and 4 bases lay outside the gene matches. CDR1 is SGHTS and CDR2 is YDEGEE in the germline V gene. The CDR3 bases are TGTGCCAGCAGCTTGGAGGACAGGGGAAGTCAGCCCCAGCATTTT. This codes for CASSLEDRGSQPQHF. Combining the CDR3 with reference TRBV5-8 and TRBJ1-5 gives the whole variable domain EAGVTQSPTHLIKTRGQQATLRCSPISGHTSVYWYQQALGLGLQFLLWYDEGEERNRGNFPPRFSGRQFPNYSSELNVNALELEDSALYLCASSLEDRGSQPQHFGDGTRLSIL.

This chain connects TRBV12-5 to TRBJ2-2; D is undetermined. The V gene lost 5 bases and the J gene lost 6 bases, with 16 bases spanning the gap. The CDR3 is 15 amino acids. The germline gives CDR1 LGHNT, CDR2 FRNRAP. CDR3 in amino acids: CASGLDPFLPGELFF. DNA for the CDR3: TGTGCTAGTGGTCTAGACCCCTTCTTGCCCGGGGAGCTGTTTTTT.

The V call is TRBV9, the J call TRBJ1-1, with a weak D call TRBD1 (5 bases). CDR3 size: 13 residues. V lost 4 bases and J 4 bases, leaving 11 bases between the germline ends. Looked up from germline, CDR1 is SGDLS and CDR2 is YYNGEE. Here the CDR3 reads CASSYGGGTEAFF. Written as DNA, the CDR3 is TGTGCCAGCAGCTACGGGGGGGGCACTGAAGCTTTCTTT.

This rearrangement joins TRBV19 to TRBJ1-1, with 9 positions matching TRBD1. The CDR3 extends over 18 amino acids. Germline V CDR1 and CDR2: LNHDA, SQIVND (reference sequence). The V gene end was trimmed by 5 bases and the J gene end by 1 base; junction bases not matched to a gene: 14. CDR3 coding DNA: TGTGCCAGTAGTTTCCCCACCGGGACAGGGTATAAGAACACTGAAGCTTTCTTT. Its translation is CASSFPTGTGYKNTEAFF.

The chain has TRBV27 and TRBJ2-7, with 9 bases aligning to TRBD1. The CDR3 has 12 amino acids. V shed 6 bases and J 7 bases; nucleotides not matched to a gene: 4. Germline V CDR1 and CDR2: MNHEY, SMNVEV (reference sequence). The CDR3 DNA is TGTGCCAGCAGGACAGGGGGAAGTGAGCAGTACTTC. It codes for CASRTGGSEQYF.

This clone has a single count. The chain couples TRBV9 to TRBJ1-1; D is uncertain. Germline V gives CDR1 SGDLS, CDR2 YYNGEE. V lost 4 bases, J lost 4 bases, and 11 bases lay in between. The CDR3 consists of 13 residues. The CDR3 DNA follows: TGTGCCAGCAGCCCCTCAGTGTCCACTGAAGCTTTCTTT. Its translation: CASSPSVSTEAFF.